This TCR beta chain comes out of a study of T cell repertoires in cytomegalovirus infection. Study in general: Indicated by public TCR beta signatures were CMV infection and matching HLA type.

This clonotype occurred many times. Its specificity is not known. Study observations and caveats: Dominating the ex vivo response were TCR beta clonotypes that were CMV-specific and HLA-C-restricted. Accumulated public TCR beta family frequency recognized individuals carrying CMV together with the relevant HLA.

The V gene lost 2 bases and the J gene lost 2 bases, with 10 bases spanning the gap. CDR3 length: 15 residues. Germline CDR1 and CDR2: SNHLY and FYNNEI. From the reads, TCRdb called clonotypes with MiXCR, one entry per CDR3 protein. The table includes 200,000 to 250,000 distinct CDR3 sequences, approximately 7% detected once. The chain uses TRBV2 and TRBJ1-5; D is perhaps TRBD1 (6 bases). The clonotype was recovered from a human donor in good health (CMV status not recorded). Some clones in this sample may be carry-over from other donors' samples. The material sequenced was PBMCs. Written as DNA, the CDR3 is TGTGCCAGCAGTGAATTGGGGGGCGGCAATCAGCCCCAGCATTTT. This encodes CASSELGGGNQPQHF.